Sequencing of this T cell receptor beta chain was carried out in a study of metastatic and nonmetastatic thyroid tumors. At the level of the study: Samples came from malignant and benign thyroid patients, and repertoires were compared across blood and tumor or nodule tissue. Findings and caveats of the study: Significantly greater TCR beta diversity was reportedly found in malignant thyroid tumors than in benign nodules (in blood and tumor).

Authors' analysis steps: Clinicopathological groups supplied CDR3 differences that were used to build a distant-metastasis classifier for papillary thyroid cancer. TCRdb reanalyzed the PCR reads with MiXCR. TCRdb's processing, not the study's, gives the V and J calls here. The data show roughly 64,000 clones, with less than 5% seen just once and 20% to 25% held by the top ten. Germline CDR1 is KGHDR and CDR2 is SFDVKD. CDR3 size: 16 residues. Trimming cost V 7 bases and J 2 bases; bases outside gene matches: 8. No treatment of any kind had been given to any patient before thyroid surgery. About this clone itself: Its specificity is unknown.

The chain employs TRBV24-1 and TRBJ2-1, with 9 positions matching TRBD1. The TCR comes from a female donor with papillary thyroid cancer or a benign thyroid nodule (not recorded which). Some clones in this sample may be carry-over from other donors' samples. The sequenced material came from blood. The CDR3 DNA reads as TGTGCCACCAGCGATCCGACAGGGGGGACCTACAATGAGCAGTTCTTC. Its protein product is CATSDPTGGTYNEQFF.